These 25 T cell receptor beta chains were all obtained from the same sample, sequenced in a study of shared clonotypes between healthy human individuals. Using immunoSEQ multiplex PCR, the repertoire was profiled, and TCRdb retains in-frame clones only, with some absent. Of about 460,000 clones in the sample, 75% to 80% were seen once. Specimen: PBMCs. These receptors originate from a woman between 40 and 50 years old in good health. Some clones in this sample may be carry-over from other donors' samples.

V usage is TRBV28 and J usage is TRBJ1-1; 7 bases map to TRBD1. Trimming removed 2 bases from V and 5 bases from J; junction bases left unmatched: 11. The germline V gene has CDR1 MDHEN and CDR2 SYDVKM. The CDR3 sequence is 16 residues long. The DNA of the CDR3 is TGTGCCAGCAGTTTAACGACCGGGCAGGGGGGGACTGAAGCTTTCTTT. Its translation is CASSLTTGQGGTEAFF.

This clone has only a few counts. The rearrangement joins TRBV5-4 to TRBJ1-4; possibly TRBD1 for D (6 bases). The V gene's germline CDR1 is SGHNT and CDR2 YYREEE (reference sequence). This CDR3 region has 14 residues. Trimming removed 0 bases at V and 5 bases at J, with 8 bases between. In nucleotides, the CDR3 is TGTGCCAGCAGCTTGGGGACAGAGAATGAAAAACTGTTTTTT. Residues: CASSLGTENEKLFF.

V gene TRBV7-2 combines with J gene TRBJ2-7; no clear D gene. The CDR3 has 13 residues. Germline CDR1 and CDR2: SGHTA and FQGNSA. V was trimmed by 5 bases and J by 4 bases, leaving 12 bases between them. The CDR3 DNA sequence: TGTGCCAGCAGCCCCGACCCAGCTTACGAGCAGTACTTC. Translation: CASSPDPAYEQYF.

V usage is TRBV9 and J usage is TRBJ2-1, with TRBD2 matching 7 bases. This CDR3 is 12 amino acids long. Germline CDR1 is SGDLS and CDR2 is YYNGEE. This CDR3 reads CSPRGFPNEQFF. CDR3 sequence (DNA): TGTTCGCCGCGGGGGTTCCCCAATGAGCAGTTCTTC.

This sequence joins TRBV18 and TRBJ2-1; 7 bases line up with TRBD1. There are 15 residues in the CDR3. J lost 6 bases, V lost 0 bases, and 5 bases had no gene match. The germline gives CDR1 KGHSH, CDR2 LQKENI. The CDR3 is CASSPPPGQSNEQFF. CDR3 bases: TGTGCCAGCTCACCACCTCCGGGACAGTCCAATGAGCAGTTCTTC.

In its sample, this clone was seen once. Within the sample, other DNA sequences also encode this same CDR3. The chain combines TRBV6-5 with TRBJ2-7; a weak D match, TRBD2 (5 bases). This CDR3 contains 14 residues. CDR1 and CDR2 from the germline V gene are MNHEY and SVGAGI. Deletions cut 0 bases from V and 2 bases from J, with 8 bases between. The CDR3 loop reads CASSYSRRAYEQYF. The CDR3 nucleotides read TGTGCCAGCAGTTACTCGAGGCGGGCCTACGAGCAGTACTTC.

The V gene is TRBV5-3, the J gene TRBJ2-5, with 15 bases matching TRBD2. TRBV5-3 is classed as an ORF, of uncertain function. The CDR3 totals 15 residues. Germline trimming cut 9 bases from V and 1 base from J; bases unmatched to any gene: 4. CDR3 DNA sequence: TGTGCCACCGGACTAGCGGGAGGGTGCCAAGAGACCCAGTACTTC. Amino acid sequence: CATGLAGGCQETQYF.

V and J are TRBV10-2 and TRBJ2-5; 8 nucleotides agree with TRBD2. The CDR3 spans 14 residues. Germline V lookup: CDR1 WSHSY, CDR2 SAAADI. V shed 8 bases and J 5 bases; nucleotides not matched to a gene: 10. The DNA for the CDR3 is TGCGCCAGCGGAGCGGGAGACCCGGGGGAGACCCAGTACTTC. Encoded protein: CASGAGDPGETQYF.

The chain has TRBV27 and TRBJ2-5; D remains ambiguous. The CDR3 loop spans 13 amino acids. The germline gives CDR1 MNHEY, CDR2 SMNVEV (reference sequence). V dropped 4 bases and J dropped 2 bases, with 8 bases sitting between them. As DNA, the CDR3 is TGTGCCAGCAGTTCTCTCAGTCAAGAGACCCAGTACTTC. Its protein is CASSSLSQETQYF.

CDR3 loop: CASKSVQETQYF. The CDR3, as DNA: TGTGCCAGCAAAAGCGTACAAGAGACCCAGTACTTC. The chain employs TRBV2 and TRBJ2-5; D is unresolved. The V gene's germline CDR1 is SNHLY and CDR2 FYNNEI. Trimming stripped 7 bases from V and 2 bases from J, with 8 bases between. This CDR3 has 12 amino acids.

This chain links TRBV7-9 with TRBJ1-2; 7 positions agree with TRBD1. The CDR3 length is 15 residues. The J segment lost 6 bases and the V segment lost 6 bases, leaving 13 bases of the junction unmatched. Germline V CDR1 and CDR2: SEHNR, FQNEAQ (reference sequence). The CDR3 protein is CASSSGAQGRDGYTF. Written as DNA, the CDR3 is TGTGCCAGCAGTTCCGGCGCACAGGGGCGTGATGGCTACACCTTC. The complete variable domain, with remaining parts taken from reference TRBV7-9 and TRBJ1-2, reads DTGVSQNPRHKITKRGQNVTFRCDPISEHNRLYWYRQTLGQGPEFLTYFQNEAQLEKSRLLSDRFSAERPKGSFSTLEIQRTEQGDSAMYLCASSSGAQGRDGYTFGSGTRLTVV.

This chain joins TRBV5-1 and TRBJ2-1, with D perhaps TRBD1 (6 bases). The germline V gene has CDR1 SGHRS and CDR2 YFSETQ. The CDR3 spans 15 residues. The V end was cut by 0 bases, the J end by 2 bases, with 9 bases between. DNA of the CDR3: TGCGCCAGCAGCTTGGACAGGGTCCCCTACAATGAGCAGTTCTTC. It codes for CASSLDRVPYNEQFF.

The chain recombines TRBV18 with TRBJ2-5; D is unclear. V gave up 3 bases and J gave up 1 base, with 6 bases separating them. The CDR3 extends over 13 amino acids. The germline CDR1 and CDR2 sequences are KGHSH and LQKENI. The CDR3 loop reads CASSPASQETQYF. CDR3 sequence (DNA): TGTGCCAGCTCACCGGCTTCCCAAGAGACCCAGTACTTC.

To note about this clone: Different DNA sequences within this sample yield the same CDR3. The chain couples TRBV11-2 to TRBJ1-1, with 8 bases lining up with TRBD1. The V gene's germline CDR1 is SGHAT and CDR2 FQNNGV. This CDR3 has 12 amino acids. V gave up 6 bases and J gave up 4 bases; unmatched junction bases: 1. The CDR3 DNA reads as TGTGCCAGCAGTACAGGGGGCACTGAAGCTTTCTTT. Residues: CASSTGGTEAFF.

The rearrangement links TRBV15 to TRBJ1-1, with 8 bases matching TRBD1. CDR3 length equals 16 residues. The J segment lost 3 bases and the V segment lost 2 bases, leaving 8 bases of the junction unmatched. CDR1 LNHNV and CDR2 YYDKDF come from the germline V gene (reference sequence). The CDR3 spells CATSRPTGGDDTEAFF. CDR3 coding DNA: TGTGCCACCAGCAGACCCACAGGGGGGGACGACACTGAAGCTTTCTTT.

The V gene is TRBV2, the J gene TRBJ2-1; no reliable D call. Germline V gene data show CDR1 as SNHLY and CDR2 as FYNNEI. V was shortened by 2 bases and J by 9 bases, with 8 bases between the two germline ends. The CDR3 spans 12 residues. The CDR3 DNA is TGTGCCAGCAGTGAAAGGGATGGTGAGCAGTTCTTC. This translates into CASSERDGEQFF.

This clone was detected many times. Other DNA sequences from this sample encode an identical CDR3 as well. The chain links TRBV28 to TRBJ1-2; 10 nucleotides agree with TRBD1. Germline-derived CDR1 and CDR2 are MDHEN and SYDVKM. The CDR3 sequence is 15 residues long. V lost 8 bases and J lost 4; bases outside the gene matches: 10. The CDR3 sequence is CASLPGGTGAYGYTF. The CDR3, as DNA: TGTGCCAGCCTCCCTGGCGGGACAGGGGCCTATGGCTACACCTTC.

In the case of this clone: Only one base separates this from a far larger clonotype, so it likely reflects a read error. At the DNA level, this CDR3 is encoded by other sequences in the same sample as well. The gene calls are TRBV5-6 and TRBJ1-1; TRBD1 matches at 10 bases. Germline assignment: CDR1 SGHDT and CDR2 YYEEEE. The CDR3 runs to 14 residues. The CDR3 DNA follows: TGTGCCAGCAGCTCATGGGACAGGGGAACTGAGGCTTTCTTT. Its protein product is CASSSWDRGTEAFF. The full variable domain, completed using reference TRBV5-6 and TRBJ1-1, is DAGVTQSPTHLIKTRGQQVTLRCSPKSGHDTVSWYQQALGQGPQFIFQYYEEEERQRGNFPDRFSGHQFPNYSSELNVNALLLGDSALYLCASSSWDRGTEAFFGQGTRLTVV.

This clone was detected only a few times. One base separates it from a far larger clone, so it is likely a read error. The sample has other DNA sequences that encode this CDR3 too. This sequence joins TRBV25-1 and TRBJ2-2; TRBD1 is a possible D gene (6 bases). The CDR3 covers 14 residues. Per germline, CDR1 MGHDK and CDR2 SYGVNS. The V and J ends lost 0 bases and 6 bases respectively, with 8 bases between them. CDR3 loop: CASSEYEGAGELFF. CDR3 nucleotide sequence: TGTGCCAGCAGTGAATACGAGGGGGCCGGGGAGCTGTTTTTT.

On this clone itself: Only one base separates this from a far larger clonotype, so it likely reflects a read error. The sample holds other DNA sequences that translate to the same CDR3. CDR3 sequence reads: CAWRRGARTGELFF. The DNA for the CDR3 is TGTGCCTGGAGGCGGGGGGCGCGAACCGGGGAGCTGTTTTTT. The V and J genes are TRBV30 and TRBJ2-2; TRBD2 matches 8 bases. CDR1 and CDR2 (germline): GTSNPN, SVGIG (reference sequence). The V segment lost 3 bases and the J segment 5 bases; nucleotides outside the gene matches: 5. The CDR3 has 14 residues. Using reference TRBV30 and TRBJ2-2 for the parts outside the CDR3, the full variable domain is SQTIHQWPATLVQPVGSPLSLECTVEGTSNPNLYWYRQAAGRGLQLLFYSVGIGQISSEVPQNLSASRPQDRQFILSSKKLLLSDSGFYLCAWRRGARTGELFFGEGSRLTVL.

The chain employs TRBV29-1 and TRBJ2-7, with D uncertain. Trimming left V 6 bases short and J 3 bases short, with 15 bases between. The CDR3 loop spans 13 amino acids. From germline, CDR1 is SQVTM and CDR2 ANQGSEA. DNA of the CDR3: TGCAGCGTCTACGGACGGTCAAGCTACGAGCAGTACTTC. It encodes CSVYGRSSYEQYF.

The rearrangement links TRBV5-6 to TRBJ1-3; D unresolved. This CDR3 has 17 residues. CDR1 is SGHDT, CDR2 YYEEEE, per germline. Trimming pared 4 bases from V and 0 bases from J, leaving 17 bases between. Here the CDR3 reads CASSLTTRGNSGNTIYF. Written as DNA, the CDR3 is TGTGCCAGCAGCCTTACCACCCGGGGAAACTCTGGAAACACCATATATTTT.

This clone showed up just a few times. This chain links TRBV18 with TRBJ2-7; 9 nucleotides match TRBD2. The CDR3 runs to 15 residues. V trimming: 0 bases; J trimming: 6 bases; junction bases outside the gene matches: 6. Germline assignment: CDR1 KGHSH and CDR2 LQKENI. The chain's CDR3 is CASSPPGSGRAEQYF. In nucleotides, the CDR3 is TGTGCCAGCTCACCACCGGGTAGCGGGAGAGCCGAGCAGTACTTC.

The CDR3 is CASSLNSYNEQFF. The CDR3 bases are TGCGCCAGCAGCTTGAACAGTTACAATGAGCAGTTCTTC. This sequence joins TRBV5-1 and TRBJ2-1; D is uncertain. V shed 1 base and J shed 4 bases, with 6 bases lying between them. Germline loops: CDR1 SGHRS, CDR2 YFSETQ. The CDR3 loop spans 13 amino acids. Full variable domain (rest looked up from reference TRBV5-1 and TRBJ2-1): KAGVTQTPRYLIKTRGQQVTLSCSPISGHRSVSWYQQTPGQGLQFLFEYFSETQRNKGNFPGRFSGRQFSNSRSEMNVSTLELGDSALYLCASSLNSYNEQFFGPGTRLTVL.

CDR3 region: CASSPHSSDTQYF. In DNA, the CDR3 is TGTGCCAGCAGTCCCCACAGTTCAGATACGCAGTATTTT. This chain joins TRBV28 and TRBJ2-3; D is unclear. Trimming pared 5 bases from V and 4 bases from J, leaving 10 bases between. The CDR3 loop spans 13 amino acids. CDR1 and CDR2 from the germline V gene are MDHEN and SYDVKM.